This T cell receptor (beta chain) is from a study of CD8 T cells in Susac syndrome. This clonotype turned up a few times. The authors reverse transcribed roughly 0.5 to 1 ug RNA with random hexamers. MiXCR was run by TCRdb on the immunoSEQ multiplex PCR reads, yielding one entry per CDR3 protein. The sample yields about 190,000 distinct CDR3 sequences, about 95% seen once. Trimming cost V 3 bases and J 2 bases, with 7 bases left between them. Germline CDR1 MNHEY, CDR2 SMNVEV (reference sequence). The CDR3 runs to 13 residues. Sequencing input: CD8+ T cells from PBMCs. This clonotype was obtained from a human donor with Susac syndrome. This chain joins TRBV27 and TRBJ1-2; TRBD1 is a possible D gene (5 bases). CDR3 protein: CASSLGRNYGYTF. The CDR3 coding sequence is TGTGCCAGCAGTTTGGGACGCAACTATGGCTACACCTTC.